Listed below are T cell receptor beta chains from one sample, sequenced in a study of regulatory T cells in long-lasting Graves disease. In TCRdb, the multiplex PCR reads were re-called with MiXCR into one record per CDR3 protein. The sample has 400,000 to 500,000 distinct CDR3 sequences, 21% seen once. Source: peripheral blood mononuclear cells (PBMCs), taken when the disease was refractory, from a patient treated with antithyroid drugs. Source of these receptors: a female donor with Graves disease. CDR3s include the opening cysteine and the closing phenylalanine or tryptophan. The order of the fields is CDR3 length, D gene, J gene, V gene, clone size, CDR3 DNA, CDR3 protein. D genes are given only for firm matches. Size tells how often a clone was seen (once, few, many) or the class of an expanded clone, and some rows leave it out.

len: 14
d_gene: .
j_gene: TRBJ1-5
v_gene: TRBV5-1
abundance: many
CDR3nt: TGCGCCAGCAGCTTGGAGTGGGGAGATCAGCCCCAGCATTTT
CDR3aa: CASSLEWGDQPQHF

len: 14
d_gene: .
j_gene: TRBJ1-1
v_gene: TRBV6-1
abundance: many
CDR3nt: TGTGCCAGCAGGCCCTCACTACGGAACACTGAAGCTTTCTTT
CDR3aa: CASRPSLRNTEAFF

len: 14
d_gene: .
j_gene: TRBJ2-3
v_gene: TRBV15
abundance: .
CDR3nt: TGTGCCACCAGCAAGCACGGAAGCACAGATACGCAGTATTTT
CDR3aa: CATSKHGSTDTQYF

len: 19
d_gene: .
j_gene: TRBJ2-7
v_gene: TRBV12-3/TRBV12-4
abundance: many
CDR3nt: TGTGCCAGCAGTCCCTTTGATAGGCAGGCCCCAAATACGAACTACGAGCAGTACTTC
CDR3aa: CASSPFDRQAPNTNYEQYF

len: 14
d_gene: .
j_gene: TRBJ1-4
v_gene: TRBV15
abundance: .
CDR3nt: TGTGCCACCAGCAGGGACTTTCGGGGGGAAAAACTGTTTTTT
CDR3aa: CATSRDFRGEKLFF

len: 14
d_gene: .
j_gene: TRBJ1-5
v_gene: TRBV28
abundance: many
CDR3nt: TGTGCCAGCAGTTTTAACCGACCCGCTCAGCCCCAGCATTTT
CDR3aa: CASSFNRPAQPQHF

len: 16
d_gene: .
j_gene: TRBJ2-5
v_gene: TRBV20-1
abundance: many
CDR3nt: TGCAGTGCTAGTGCCTTGGGGAGTTACCTCCAAGAGACCCAGTACTTC
CDR3aa: CSASALGSYLQETQYF

len: 14
d_gene: .
j_gene: TRBJ2-7
v_gene: TRBV16
abundance: .
CDR3nt: TGTGCCAGCAGCCCCCACGAGGGGCGCGGCGAGCAGTACTTC
CDR3aa: CASSPHEGRGEQYF

len: 15
d_gene: TRBD2
j_gene: TRBJ2-7
v_gene: TRBV4-1
abundance: .
CDR3nt: TGCGCCAGCAGCCAGACCTTAGCGGGGGCCTACGAGCAGTACTTC
CDR3aa: CASSQTLAGAYEQYF

len: 14
d_gene: .
j_gene: TRBJ2-7
v_gene: TRBV10-2
abundance: few
CDR3nt: TGCGCCAGCAGTGTACGGCGCGATACGAGCGAGCAGTACTTC
CDR3aa: CASSVRRDTSEQYF

len: 17
d_gene: .
j_gene: TRBJ2-2
v_gene: TRBV20-1
abundance: .
CDR3nt: TGCAGTGCTAGACCCCATGTCGGCCCGACAGTGGACAGGGAGCTGTTTTTT
CDR3aa: CSARPHVGPTVDRELFF

len: 13
d_gene: .
j_gene: TRBJ2-5
v_gene: TRBV9
abundance: many
CDR3nt: TGTGCCAGCAGCGTAAGAAGCAGCGAGACCCAGTACTTC
CDR3aa: CASSVRSSETQYF

len: 16
d_gene: TRBD2
j_gene: TRBJ2-3
v_gene: TRBV2
abundance: many
CDR3nt: TGTGCCAGCAGTGCGGGGACTAGCTGGACAACAGATACGCAGTATTTT
CDR3aa: CASSAGTSWTTDTQYF

len: 14
d_gene: .
j_gene: TRBJ1-6
v_gene: TRBV3-1
abundance: few
CDR3nt: TGTGCCAGCAGCCCAACAGGGCAGGGATCACCCCTCCACTTT
CDR3aa: CASSPTGQGSPLHF

len: 15
d_gene: TRBD1
j_gene: TRBJ2-2
v_gene: TRBV28
abundance: many
CDR3nt: TGTGCCAGCAGTTACCCACAGGGGTACACCGGGGAGCTGTTTTTT
CDR3aa: CASSYPQGYTGELFF

len: 15
d_gene: .
j_gene: TRBJ1-1
v_gene: TRBV20-1
abundance: .
CDR3nt: TGCAGTGCTAGAGATCCGGGACACAGGAACACTGAAGCTTTCTTT
CDR3aa: CSARDPGHRNTEAFF

len: 13
d_gene: .
j_gene: TRBJ2-5
v_gene: TRBV7-6
abundance: many
CDR3nt: TGTGCCAGCTCCCGACCCCCCCAAGAGACCCAGTACTTC
CDR3aa: CASSRPPQETQYF

len: 17
d_gene: TRBD2
j_gene: TRBJ2-7
v_gene: TRBV2
abundance: many
CDR3nt: TGTGCCAGCAGTGAAGCCCGGACTAGCGGGAGCCCTGACGAGCAGTACTTC
CDR3aa: CASSEARTSGSPDEQYF

len: 15
d_gene: .
j_gene: TRBJ2-7
v_gene: TRBV29-1
abundance: .
CDR3nt: TGCAGCGTTGAAGAGGAAGGGTCCGGCGTTTACGAGCAGTACTTC
CDR3aa: CSVEEEGSGVYEQYF

len: 15
d_gene: TRBD1
j_gene: TRBJ2-5
v_gene: TRBV18
abundance: many
CDR3nt: TGTGCCAGCTCACCACTCGGACAGGGAGCAGAGACCCAGTACTTC
CDR3aa: CASSPLGQGAETQYF

len: 15
d_gene: TRBD1
j_gene: TRBJ2-7
v_gene: TRBV27
abundance: many
CDR3nt: TGTGCCAGCAGTCTAGATACAGGGGGCCGCTACGAGCAGTACTTC
CDR3aa: CASSLDTGGRYEQYF

len: 12
d_gene: .
j_gene: TRBJ1-1
v_gene: TRBV24-1
abundance: many
CDR3nt: TGTGCCACCAGTGACTCTGGCCTGTTTGCTTTCTTT
CDR3aa: CATSDSGLFAFF

len: 16
d_gene: .
j_gene: TRBJ1-6
v_gene: TRBV6-1
abundance: .
CDR3nt: TGTGCCAGCAGCCCCGGTCGGCAGGTTGCGAATTCACCCCTCCACTTT
CDR3aa: CASSPGRQVANSPLHF

len: 15
d_gene: .
j_gene: TRBJ1-1
v_gene: TRBV7-3
abundance: .
CDR3nt: TGTGCCAGCAGCTTAATCGGGGCAGAGAACACTGAAGCTTTCTTT
CDR3aa: CASSLIGAENTEAFF

len: 12
d_gene: TRBD1
j_gene: TRBJ1-1
v_gene: TRBV28
abundance: many
CDR3nt: TGTGCCAGCAATACAGGGGCGACTGAAGCTTTCTTT
CDR3aa: CASNTGATEAFF

len: 14
d_gene: .
j_gene: TRBJ1-5
v_gene: TRBV2
abundance: many
CDR3nt: TGTGCCAGCAGTGAACCCCGGGGGGTCCAGCCCCAGCATTTT
CDR3aa: CASSEPRGVQPQHF